A single sample gave rise to the 10 T cell receptor beta chains below, sequenced in a study of cytotoxic CD8 clonotypes in ibrutinib-treated CLL (dated by TCRdb to 2020 to 2023). The library was obtained by the immunoSEQ multiplex PCR assay. TCRdb's version of the immuneACCESS table is confined to in-frame rearrangements and falls short of the full clone set. An unresolved V gene accounts for under half of the shortfall where checked; the remainder is of unknown origin. This sample lists hundreds of thousands of clones; 67% were detected once. Around 6.3% of the sample is held by the ten biggest clonotypes. This sample comprised PBMCs, obtained after 36 months of ibrutinib treatment. All receptors come from a human donor with chronic lymphocytic leukemia.

This clone has just a few counts. This chain links TRBV18 with TRBJ1-1; tentative D call: TRBD1 (5 bases). Germline CDR1 KGHSH, CDR2 LQKENI. With 4 bases removed from V and 0 bases from J, the gap between germline ends came to 6 bases. The CDR3 is made up of 13 amino acids. The CDR3 protein is CASSQGMNTEAFF. For the CDR3, the DNA is TGTGCCAGCTCACAGGGGATGAACACTGAAGCTTTCTTT.

The chain is built from TRBV6-5 and TRBJ2-7; D gene ambiguous. CDR3 size: 14 residues. Germline lookup yields CDR1 MNHEY and CDR2 SVGAGI. V gave up 2 bases and J gave up 4 bases, with 12 bases separating them. CDR3 nucleotide sequence: TGTGCCAGCAGTTACCGGTCCGACTTTTACGAGCAGTACTTC. Its protein product is CASSYRSDFYEQYF.

This sequence joins TRBV29-1 and TRBJ1-3; D unclear. Trimming pared 7 bases from V and 0 bases from J, leaving 7 bases between. CDR1 and CDR2 from the germline V gene are SQVTM and ANQGSEA. This CDR3 comprises 12 residues. The chain's CDR3 is CSGLFSGNTIYF. The DNA of the CDR3 is TGCAGCGGACTCTTCTCTGGAAACACCATATATTTT.

The V gene is TRBV7-2, the J gene TRBJ2-6, with a weak D call TRBD1 (7 bases). Per the germline V gene, CDR1 is SGHTA and CDR2 is FQGNSA. The CDR3 is 18 amino acids. Between the trimmed V and J ends, which lost 1 base and 6 bases, there was a span of 19 bases. CDR3 residues: CASSLGLRRGREANVLTF. CDR3 DNA sequence: TGTGCCAGCAGCTTAGGCCTAAGGAGGGGGCGCGAGGCCAACGTCCTGACTTTC.

The chain couples TRBV10-3 to TRBJ2-7; 11 positions agree with TRBD2. The CDR3 is made up of 19 amino acids. The ends lost 3 bases at V and 1 base at J; junction bases unmatched: 14. Germline CDR1 ENHRY, CDR2 SYGVKD. The CDR3 sequence: CAISELRLAGYPRSYEQYF. The CDR3 DNA follows: TGTGCCATCAGTGAATTAAGACTAGCGGGATACCCGAGGTCCTACGAGCAGTACTTC.

The genes are TRBV9 and TRBJ1-1; no reliable D call. This CDR3 comprises 14 residues. Trimming cost V 4 bases and J 3 bases, with 13 bases left between them. Germline V gene lookup returns CDR1 SGDLS and CDR2 YYNGEE. The CDR3 DNA sequence: TGTGCCAGCAGCCCGTCGTTTCGGGACACTGAAGCTTTCTTT. This encodes CASSPSFRDTEAFF.

The chain couples TRBV29-1 to TRBJ2-1; D might be TRBD2 (6 bases). Germline-derived CDR1 and CDR2 are SQVTM and ANQGSEA. The CDR3 extends over 13 amino acids. V was pared by 7 bases and J by 5 bases, with 15 bases between. CDR3 sequence: CSGRRGPNNEQFF. The CDR3 DNA is TGCAGCGGAAGGAGGGGCCCAAACAATGAGCAGTTCTTC.

The chain combines TRBV18 with TRBJ2-5, with D perhaps matching TRBD1 (5 bases). The V and J ends lost 4 bases and 3 bases respectively, with 9 bases between them. The CDR3 loop spans 13 amino acids. Germline values: CDR1 KGHSH, CDR2 LQKENI. DNA of the CDR3: TGTGCCAGCTCACTGACAGTGAAAGAGACCCAGTACTTC. Its protein product is CASSLTVKETQYF.

This clone was detected a few times. V gene TRBV28 combines with J gene TRBJ1-3, with D uncertain. Trimming left V 1 base short and J 0 bases short, with 10 bases between. This CDR3 is 16 amino acids long. Looked up from germline, CDR1 is MDHEN and CDR2 is SYDVKM. This CDR3 reads CASSLFHGRSGNTIYF. In DNA form, the CDR3 reads TGTGCCAGCAGTTTATTTCACGGTCGCTCTGGAAACACCATATATTTT.

This chain uses TRBV5-4 with TRBJ2-7; 12 bases are shared with TRBD2. Germline lookup yields CDR1 SGHNT and CDR2 YYREEE (reference sequence). Trimming removed 6 bases from V and 3 bases from J; junction bases left unmatched: 4. CDR3 length: 14 amino acids. This CDR3 is CASTLTSGSYEQYF. The CDR3 DNA reads as TGTGCCAGCACCCTGACTAGCGGGAGCTACGAGCAGTACTTC.